Each of the 23 T cell receptor beta chains below was sequenced from the same sample in a study of preoperative IRX-2 immunotherapy in early breast cancer. Assay: immunoSEQ multiplex PCR; the TCRdb copy retains only in-frame clones and omits some. The sample has some 30,000 clones; 75% to 90% are singletons. The sample's treatment: preoperative locoregional IRX-2 cytokine immunotherapy. The material sequenced was lymph node tissue, taken from a patient treated with IRX-2 immunotherapy. Every receptor here comes from a human donor with breast cancer.

The chain is built from TRBV6-4 and TRBJ1-2; D perhaps matches TRBD1 (6 bases). The CDR3 spans 14 residues. V lost 10 bases to trimming and J lost 1 base, with 16 bases between them. In germline, CDR1 is MRHNA, CDR2 SNTAGT. CDR3 sequence (DNA): TGTGCCATCACCCGACAGGTCGATAACTATGGCTACACCTTC. The encoded protein is CAITRQVDNYGYTF.

The rearrangement uses TRBV19 and TRBJ1-1; possibly TRBD1 for D (5 bases). Trimming removed 5 bases at V and 5 bases at J, with 9 bases between. This CDR3 spans 12 amino acids. The germline V gene encodes CDR1 LNHDA and CDR2 SQIVND (reference sequence). The CDR3 protein is CASSFPGTEAFF. In nucleotides, the CDR3 is TGTGCCAGTAGTTTCCCAGGGACTGAAGCTTTCTTT.

The chain couples TRBV23-1 to TRBJ1-1; D is perhaps TRBD1 (6 bases). TRBV23-1 is an ORF, and what it does is uncertain. This CDR3 spans 20 amino acids. Trimming cost V 6 bases and J 0 bases, with 29 bases left between them. CDR3 residues: CASSQARGTGHATMNTEAFF. The DNA of the CDR3 is TGCGCCAGCAGCCAAGCTAGGGGGACCGGCCACGCGACAATGAACACTGAAGCTTTCTTT.

This clone came up a few times. The rearrangement joins TRBV11-3 to TRBJ1-2, with 10 nucleotides matching TRBD1. Germline trimming cut 5 bases from V and 8 bases from J; bases unmatched to any gene: 8. CDR1 is SGHNT and CDR2 is YENEEA in the germline V gene. This CDR3 spans 14 amino acids. CDR3 amino acids: CASSTRDRGNGYTF. The CDR3 nucleotides read TGTGCCAGCAGCACTAGGGACAGGGGAAACGGCTACACCTTC.

The chain couples TRBV6-8 to TRBJ1-1; no firm D call. This CDR3 contains 13 residues. The V gene lost 5 bases and the J gene lost 5 bases, with 12 bases spanning the gap. The germline V gene encodes CDR1 MNHGY and CDR2 SAAAGT. The CDR3 sequence is CASSSWVLTEAFF. DNA of the CDR3: TGTGCCAGCAGTAGTTGGGTGTTGACTGAAGCTTTCTTT.

The chain recombines TRBV7-5 with TRBJ1-3. TRBV7-5 is classified as a pseudogene. This CDR3 has 17 residues. The CDR3 is CASSLNLWGSSGNTIYF. Written as DNA, the CDR3 is TGTGCCAGCAGCTTAAACTTGTGGGGGAGCTCTGGAAACACCATATATTTT.

This chain links TRBV7-7 with TRBJ2-1, with TRBD2 matching over 9 bases. The CDR3 has 18 residues. V dropped 3 bases and J dropped 1; count of bases not matched to a gene: 10. In germline, CDR1 is SSHAT, CDR2 FNYEAQ (reference sequence). Here the CDR3 DNA reads TGTGCCAGCAGCTTCCTTACAGCGGGGGGTGGGTCCTACAATGAGCAGTTCTTC. Protein: CASSFLTAGGGSYNEQFF.

The chain carries TRBV18 and TRBJ1-5, with 7 bases matching TRBD1. Germline-derived CDR1 and CDR2 are KGHSH and LQKENI. The CDR3 sequence is 16 residues long. V shed 3 bases, J shed 1 base, and the junction held 6 bases outside the gene matches. The CDR3 DNA sequence: TGTGCCAGCTCACCGACAGGGTCGGGGAGCAATCAGCCCCAGCATTTT. Protein product: CASSPTGSGSNQPQHF. Looking up the rest from reference TRBV18 and TRBJ1-5 gives the full variable domain: NAGVMQNPRHLVRRRGQEARLRCSPMKGHSHVYWYRQLPEEGLKFMVYLQKENIIDESGMPKERFSAEFPKEGPSILRIQQVVRGDSAAYFCASSPTGSGSNQPQHFGDGTRLSIL.

This clone was seen more than once but under ten times. J is TRBJ2-1 and V is TRBV19, with TRBD2 matching over 7 bases. This CDR3 is 13 amino acids long. Germline V gene lookup returns CDR1 LNHDA and CDR2 SQIVND (reference sequence). V lost 0 bases and J lost 8; bases outside the gene matches: 1. The CDR3 here is CASSIDRGDEQFF. In DNA form, the CDR3 reads TGTGCCAGTAGTATAGATCGGGGGGATGAGCAGTTCTTC.

The V gene is TRBV19, the J gene TRBJ2-5, with 9 nucleotides matching TRBD1. After removal of 3 bases from V and 2 bases from J, the junction contained 7 bases not matched to a gene. Germline V CDR1 and CDR2: LNHDA, SQIVND (reference sequence). The CDR3 has 16 amino acids. CDR3 residues: CASSISTGTGQETQYF. CDR3 coding DNA: TGTGCCAGTAGTATCTCAACCGGGACAGGGCAAGAGACCCAGTACTTC.

V gene TRBV15 combines with J gene TRBJ1-5; TRBD1 aligns across 7 bases. Germline V gene lookup returns CDR1 LNHNV and CDR2 YYDKDF (reference sequence). The CDR3 extends over 15 amino acids. Losses at the gene ends were 0 bases for V and 5 bases for J; bases not matched to a gene: 4. This chain's CDR3 is CATSREAGGYQPQHF. The CDR3, as DNA: TGTGCCACCAGCAGAGAGGCAGGGGGTTATCAGCCCCAGCATTTT.

This rearrangement joins TRBV6-8 to TRBJ2-1, with 9 bases lining up with TRBD2. The CDR3 is 15 residues long. The V gene end was trimmed by 3 bases and the J gene end by 6 bases; junction bases not matched to a gene: 6. Germline V gives CDR1 MNHGY, CDR2 SAAAGT. CDR3 nucleotide sequence: TGTGCCAGCAGTTATGTGCGGGGGGGCTTCAATGAGCAGTTCTTC. Its translation is CASSYVRGGFNEQFF.

The genes are TRBV23-1 and TRBJ2-1; 10 bases fit TRBD2. TRBV23-1 is treated as an ORF (open reading frame) with a function not yet certain. This CDR3 has 19 amino acids. The V segment lost 0 bases and the J segment 5 bases; nucleotides outside the gene matches: 13. The CDR3 protein is CASSQSIGGTSEGDNEQFF. The CDR3 bases are TGCGCCAGCAGTCAATCGATCGGGGGGACTAGCGAAGGAGACAATGAGCAGTTCTTC.

The V call is TRBV12-5, the J call TRBJ2-3; 13 bases agree with TRBD2. J gave up 3 bases and V 4 bases, and 4 bases lay outside the gene matches. The germline V gene encodes CDR1 LGHNT and CDR2 FRNRAP. The CDR3 runs 16 residues. CDR3 region: CASGSGTSGATDTQYF. CDR3 coding DNA: TGTGCTAGTGGTTCCGGGACTAGCGGGGCAACAGATACGCAGTATTTT.

This chain uses TRBV6-4 with TRBJ2-3, with unresolved D. Germline CDR1 reads MRHNA; CDR2 reads SNTAGT. V was clipped by 6 bases and J by 2 bases, with 12 bases between them. The CDR3 has 14 amino acids. CDR3 region: CASSPLGYTDTQYF. The CDR3 nucleotides are TGTGCCAGCAGCCCCCTCGGATACACAGATACGCAGTATTTT.

The chain has TRBV12-5 and TRBJ1-6; D might be TRBD1 (5 bases). CDR3 length equals 15 residues. The germline V gene has CDR1 LGHNT and CDR2 FRNRAP. The CDR3 protein is CASITTGTYNSPLHF. The CDR3 coding sequence is TGTGCCAGCATCACAACCGGGACGTATAATTCACCCCTCCACTTT. Together with reference TRBV12-5 and TRBJ1-6, the CDR3 gives the full variable domain: DARVTQTPRHKVTEMGQEVTMRCQPILGHNTVFWYRQTMMQGLELLAYFRNRAPLDDSGMPKDRFSAEMPDATLATLKIQPSEPRDSAVYFCASITTGTYNSPLHFGNGTRLTVT.

The chain is built from TRBV7-6 and TRBJ1-3; the D is unclear. The V gene's germline CDR1 is SGHVS and CDR2 FNYEAQ. Trimming took 5 bases from V and 2 from J, leaving 10 bases between them. The CDR3 runs 14 residues. Written as DNA, the CDR3 is TGTGCCAGCAGCCTTTCGGAGGCTGGAAACACCATATATTTT. Encoded protein: CASSLSEAGNTIYF.

The gene calls are TRBV18 and TRBJ2-7, with unresolved D. Germline V gene sequence: CDR1 KGHSH, CDR2 LQKENI. V was trimmed by 4 bases and J by 2 bases, leaving 9 bases between them. The CDR3 spans 13 residues. The CDR3 here is CASSLAGTYEQYF. As DNA, the CDR3 is TGTGCCAGCTCACTGGCCGGAACCTACGAGCAGTACTTC.

As DNA, the CDR3 is TGTGCCAGCAGTTTACTAGCGGGGGGGAGATACAATGAGCAGTTCTTC. This translates into CASSLLAGGRYNEQFF. The chain carries TRBV6-8 and TRBJ2-1; 13 bases match TRBD2. Germline CDR1 MNHGY, CDR2 SAAAGT. There are 16 residues in the CDR3. Trimming at V came to 4 bases and at J to 4 bases, leaving 4 bases not matched to a gene.

The V call is TRBV14, the J call TRBJ2-3, with unresolved D. The CDR3 contains 12 residues. V lost 2 bases, J lost 7 bases, and 7 bases lay in between. From germline, CDR1 is SGHDN and CDR2 FVKESK. In nucleotides, the CDR3 is TGTGCCAGCAGCCAAATGGGGTATACGCAGTATTTT. As protein: CASSQMGYTQYF.

This sequence joins TRBV5-1 and TRBJ2-1; TRBD2 matches at 10 bases. Germline loops: CDR1 SGHRS, CDR2 YFSETQ. With V trimmed by 4 bases and J by 6 bases, 10 bases remained unmatched. CDR3 length: 16 residues. The CDR3 DNA reads TGCGCCAGCAGCCCGGGGGTAGCGGGGGGTATCAATGAGCAGTTCTTC. Protein sequence: CASSPGVAGGINEQFF.

The CDR3 region has the DNA TGTGCCAGCAGCTTTAGACAGGGCCTCGGGGATACGCAGTATTTT. Residues: CASSFRQGLGDTQYF. This chain connects TRBV11-3 to TRBJ2-3; 7 bases are a match to TRBD1. The CDR3 runs 15 residues. Trimming took 3 bases from V and 6 from J; bases not matched to a gene: 9. Germline V gene sequence: CDR1 SGHNT, CDR2 YENEEA.

The chain couples TRBV28 to TRBJ1-5; no clear D. The CDR3 runs to 12 residues. Germline lookup yields CDR1 MDHEN and CDR2 SYDVKM. CDR3 residues: CATHGSNQPQHF. DNA of the CDR3: TGTGCTACCCACGGTAGCAATCAGCCCCAGCATTTT. Drawing the rest from reference TRBV28 and TRBJ1-5, the complete variable domain is DVKVTQSSRYLVKRTGEKVFLECVQDMDHENMFWYRQDPGLGLRLIYFSYDVKMKEKGDIPEGYSVSREKKERFSLILESASTNQTSMYLCATHGSNQPQHFGDGTRLSIL.